This T cell receptor (beta chain) was documented in a study of spatial heterogeneity in lung cancer. For the study at large: Sequence detection consistently recorded a greater number of beta-chain than alpha-chain sequences. Across the raw uncorrected reads, a unique TCR and UMI combination was observed, on average, more than ten times.

Only a few counts were recorded for this clonotype. Trimming cost V 8 bases and J 2 bases, with 12 bases left between them. This CDR3 comprises 13 residues. Germline V CDR1 and CDR2: SEHNR, FQNEAQ (reference sequence). TCRdb called the 5' RACE reads again in MiXCR, with one record for every CDR3 protein. This table has around 110,000 distinct CDR3 sequences, 10% to 15% appearing once. The sample's time point: blood at routine non-recurrence follow-up after resection. Tumor, nontumor lung or frozen PBMC supplied whole RNA, sequenced without sorting. The sequences come from PBMCs, collected at follow-up. The receptor was isolated from a male donor with early-stage non-small cell lung cancer. The V gene is TRBV7-9, the J gene TRBJ2-5; D remains unclear. The DNA for the CDR3 is TGTGCCAGCGACAAATCCGATCAAGAGACCCAGTACTTC. This gives the protein CASDKSDQETQYF.